These 3 T cell receptor beta chains originate from one sample sequenced in a study of CD8 T cells in ankylosing spondylitis. TCRdb ran MiXCR on the 5' RACE reads and lists one entry per CDR3 protein. This sample yields about 140,000 distinct CDR3 sequences, of which about 10% are seen a single time; about 4% belongs to the top ten. Material for sequencing was blood, either unsorted or a sorted T cell fraction (not recorded which). The origin of the receptors is a female donor with ankylosing spondylitis or in good health (not recorded which).

Ten or more counts support this clonotype. V usage is TRBV12-3 or TRBV12-4 and J usage is TRBJ2-5; maybe TRBD2 (6 bases). V was pared by 3 bases and J by 5 bases, with 16 bases between. CDR3 size: 15 residues. CDR3 region: CASSFGGARTETQYF. The CDR3 nucleotides read TGTGCCAGCAGTTTTGGAGGGGCACGGACGGAGACCCAGTACTTC.

CDR3 bases: TGCGCCAGCAGCCGGGACTGGGGGTCCGAGCAGTACTTC. This sequence encodes CASSRDWGSEQYF. This sequence joins TRBV5-1 and TRBJ2-7; maybe TRBD2 (6 bases). The CDR3 runs 13 residues. Germline CDR1 SGHRS, CDR2 YFSETQ. Trimming took 4 bases from V and 6 from J, leaving 14 bases between them.

This clonotype has a count of ten or more. The genes are TRBV27 and TRBJ2-1, with D tentatively TRBD2 (5 bases). Germline lookup yields CDR1 MNHEY and CDR2 SMNVEV (reference sequence). V was cut by 3 bases and J by 9 bases, with 9 bases left in between. This CDR3 is built from 12 residues. DNA for the CDR3: TGTGCCAGCAGTTTTAGAGGGTCTGAGCAGTTCTTC. Encoded protein: CASSFRGSEQFF.